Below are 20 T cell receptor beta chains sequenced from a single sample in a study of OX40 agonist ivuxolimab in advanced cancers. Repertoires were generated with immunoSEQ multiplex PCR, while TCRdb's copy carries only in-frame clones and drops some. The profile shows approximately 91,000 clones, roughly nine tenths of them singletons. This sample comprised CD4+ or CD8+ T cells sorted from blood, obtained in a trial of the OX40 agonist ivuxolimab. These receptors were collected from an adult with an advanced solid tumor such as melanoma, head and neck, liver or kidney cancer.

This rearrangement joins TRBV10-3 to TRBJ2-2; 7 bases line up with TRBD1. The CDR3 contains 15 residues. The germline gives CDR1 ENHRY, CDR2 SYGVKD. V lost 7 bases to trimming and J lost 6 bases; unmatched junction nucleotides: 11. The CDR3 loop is CAITPQGVPPGELFF. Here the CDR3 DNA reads TGTGCCATCACCCCTCAGGGGGTACCCCCCGGGGAGCTGTTTTTT.

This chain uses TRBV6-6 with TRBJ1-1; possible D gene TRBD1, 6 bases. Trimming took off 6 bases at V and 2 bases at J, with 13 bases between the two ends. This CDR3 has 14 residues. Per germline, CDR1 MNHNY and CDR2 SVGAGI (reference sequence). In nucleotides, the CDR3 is TGTGCCAGCAGGGATCGGACAGCAAACACTGAAGCTTTCTTT. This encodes CASRDRTANTEAFF.

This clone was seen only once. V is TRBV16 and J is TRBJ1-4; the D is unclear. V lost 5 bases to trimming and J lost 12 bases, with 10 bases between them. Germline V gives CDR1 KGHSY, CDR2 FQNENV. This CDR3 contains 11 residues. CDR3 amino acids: CASSAETQLFF. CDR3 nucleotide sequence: TGTGCCAGCAGCGCAGAGACGCAACTGTTTTTT. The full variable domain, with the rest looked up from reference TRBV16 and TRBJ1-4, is GEEVAQTPKHLVRGEGQKAKLYCAPIKGHSYVFWYQQVLKNEFKFLISFQNENVFDETGMPKERFSAKCLPNSPCSLEIQATKLEDSAVYFCASSAETQLFFGSGTQLSVL.

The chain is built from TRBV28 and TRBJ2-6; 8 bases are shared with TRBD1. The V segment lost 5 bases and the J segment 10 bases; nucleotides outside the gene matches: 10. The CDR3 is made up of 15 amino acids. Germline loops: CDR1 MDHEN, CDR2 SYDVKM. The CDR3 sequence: CASSTLPRDRNVLTF. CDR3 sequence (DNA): TGTGCCAGCAGTACACTCCCCCGGGACAGGAACGTCCTGACTTTC.

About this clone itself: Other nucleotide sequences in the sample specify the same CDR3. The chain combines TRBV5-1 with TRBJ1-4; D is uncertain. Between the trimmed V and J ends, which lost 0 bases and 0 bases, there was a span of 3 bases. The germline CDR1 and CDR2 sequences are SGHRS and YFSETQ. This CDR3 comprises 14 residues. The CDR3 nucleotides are TGCGCCAGCAGCTTGGCTGCAACTAATGAAAAACTGTTTTTT. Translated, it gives CASSLAATNEKLFF.

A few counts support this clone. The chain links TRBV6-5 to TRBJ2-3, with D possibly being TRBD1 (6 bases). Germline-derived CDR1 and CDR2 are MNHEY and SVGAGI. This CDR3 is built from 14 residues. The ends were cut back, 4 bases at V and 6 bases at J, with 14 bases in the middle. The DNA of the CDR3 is TGTGCCAGCAGTTCCCCCCAGAGGGGGGATACGCAGTATTTT. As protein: CASSSPQRGDTQYF.

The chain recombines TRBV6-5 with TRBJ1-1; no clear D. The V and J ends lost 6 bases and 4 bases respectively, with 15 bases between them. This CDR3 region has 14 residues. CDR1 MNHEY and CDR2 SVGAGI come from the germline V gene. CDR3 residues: CASRSQEVSTEAFF. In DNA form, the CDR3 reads TGTGCCAGCAGATCTCAAGAGGTGAGCACTGAAGCTTTCTTT.

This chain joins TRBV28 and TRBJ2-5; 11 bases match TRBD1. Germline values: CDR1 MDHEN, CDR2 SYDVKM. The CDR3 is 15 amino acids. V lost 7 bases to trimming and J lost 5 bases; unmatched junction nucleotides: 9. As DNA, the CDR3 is TGTGCCAGCAACTGGATGGACAGGGGGCGCGAGACCCAGTACTTC. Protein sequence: CASNWMDRGRETQYF.

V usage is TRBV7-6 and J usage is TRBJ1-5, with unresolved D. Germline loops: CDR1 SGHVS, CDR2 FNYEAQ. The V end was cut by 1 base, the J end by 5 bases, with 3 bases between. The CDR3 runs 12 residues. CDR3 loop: CASSLGDQPQHF. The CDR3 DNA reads TGTGCCAGCAGCTTAGGCGATCAGCCCCAGCATTTT.

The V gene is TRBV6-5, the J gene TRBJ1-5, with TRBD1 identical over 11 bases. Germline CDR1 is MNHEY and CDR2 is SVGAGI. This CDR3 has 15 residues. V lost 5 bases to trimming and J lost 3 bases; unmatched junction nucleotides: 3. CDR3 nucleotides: TGTGCCAGCAGTCGGGACAGGGGGTTCAATCAGCCCCAGCATTTT. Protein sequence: CASSRDRGFNQPQHF.

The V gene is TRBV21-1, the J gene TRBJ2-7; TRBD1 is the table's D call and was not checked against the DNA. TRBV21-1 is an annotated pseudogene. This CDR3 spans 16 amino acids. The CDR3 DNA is TGTGCCAGCAGCAAATGGGCAGGGAAGATCCTATGCGAGCAGTACTTC. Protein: CASSKWAGKILCEQYF.

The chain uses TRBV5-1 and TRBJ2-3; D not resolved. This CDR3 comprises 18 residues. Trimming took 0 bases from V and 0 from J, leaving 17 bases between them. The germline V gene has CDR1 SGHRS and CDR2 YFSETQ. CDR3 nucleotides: TGCGCCAGCAGCTTGGCTGGGGTATGGGTCTTCAGCACAGATACGCAGTATTTT. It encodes CASSLAGVWVFSTDTQYF.

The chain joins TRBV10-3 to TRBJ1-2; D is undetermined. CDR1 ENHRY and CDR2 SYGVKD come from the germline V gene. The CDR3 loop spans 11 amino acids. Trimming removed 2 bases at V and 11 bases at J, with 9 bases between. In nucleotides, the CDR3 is TGTGCCATCAGTGAGGGCACTACATACACCTTC. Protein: CAISEGTTYTF.

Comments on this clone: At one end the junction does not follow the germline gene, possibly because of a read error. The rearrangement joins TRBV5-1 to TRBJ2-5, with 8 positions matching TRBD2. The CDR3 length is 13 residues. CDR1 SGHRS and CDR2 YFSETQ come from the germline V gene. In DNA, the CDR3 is TGCGCCAGCAACTTGGGACTAGGGGAGACCCAGTACTTC. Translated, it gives CASNLGLGETQYF.

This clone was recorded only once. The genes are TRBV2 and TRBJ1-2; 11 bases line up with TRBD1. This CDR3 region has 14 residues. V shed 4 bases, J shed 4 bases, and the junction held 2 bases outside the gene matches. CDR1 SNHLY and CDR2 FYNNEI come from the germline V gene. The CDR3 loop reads CASSAGTGGYGYTF. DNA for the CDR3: TGTGCCAGCAGTGCTGGGACAGGGGGCTATGGCTACACCTTC.

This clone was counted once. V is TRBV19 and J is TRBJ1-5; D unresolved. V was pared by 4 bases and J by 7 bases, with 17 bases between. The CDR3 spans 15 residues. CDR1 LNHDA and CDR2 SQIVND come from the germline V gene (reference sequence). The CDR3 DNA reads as TGTGCCAGTAGTAGGGCGGAGCGGCATGGGCAGCCCCAGCATTTT. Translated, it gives CASSRAERHGQPQHF.

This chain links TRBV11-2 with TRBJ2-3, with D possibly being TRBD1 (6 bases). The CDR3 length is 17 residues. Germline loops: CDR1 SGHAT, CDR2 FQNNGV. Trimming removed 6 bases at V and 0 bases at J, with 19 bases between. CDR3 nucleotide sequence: TGTGCCAGCAGTCCTCTAGGGGGACGGGGAAGCACAGATACGCAGTATTTT. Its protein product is CASSPLGGRGSTDTQYF.

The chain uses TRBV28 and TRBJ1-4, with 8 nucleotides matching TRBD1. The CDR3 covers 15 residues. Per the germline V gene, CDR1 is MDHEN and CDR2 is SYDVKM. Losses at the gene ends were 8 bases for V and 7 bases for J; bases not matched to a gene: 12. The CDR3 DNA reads TGTGCCAGCCTTTCCTCGCGGACAGGGTCTGAAAAACTGTTTTTT. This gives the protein CASLSSRTGSEKLFF. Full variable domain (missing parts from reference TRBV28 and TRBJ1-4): DVKVTQSSRYLVKRTGEKVFLECVQDMDHENMFWYRQDPGLGLRLIYFSYDVKMKEKGDIPEGYSVSREKKERFSLILESASTNQTSMYLCASLSSRTGSEKLFFGSGTQLSVL.

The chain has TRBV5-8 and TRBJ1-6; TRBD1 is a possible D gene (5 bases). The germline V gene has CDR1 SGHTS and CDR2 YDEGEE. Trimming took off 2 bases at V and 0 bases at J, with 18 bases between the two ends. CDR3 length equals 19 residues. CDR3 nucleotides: TGTGCCAGCAGCTTAACCCGCAGGGACCTTAACTCCTATAATTCACCCCTCCACTTT. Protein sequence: CASSLTRRDLNSYNSPLHF.

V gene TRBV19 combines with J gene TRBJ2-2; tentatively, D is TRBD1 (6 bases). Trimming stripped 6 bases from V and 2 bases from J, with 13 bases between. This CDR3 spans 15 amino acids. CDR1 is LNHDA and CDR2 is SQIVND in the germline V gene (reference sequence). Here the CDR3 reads CASRLVGANTGELFF. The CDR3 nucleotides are TGTGCCAGTAGGCTAGTGGGGGCCAACACCGGGGAGCTGTTTTTT. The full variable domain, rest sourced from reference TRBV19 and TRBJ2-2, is DGGITQSPKYLFRKEGQNVTLSCEQNLNHDAMYWYRQDPGQGLRLIYYSQIVNDFQKGDIAEGYSVSREKKESFPLTVTSAQKNPTAFYLCASRLVGANTGELFFGEGSRLTVL.